Following are 27 T cell receptor beta chains from one sample sequenced in a study of T cells in Graves' hyperthyroidism and ophthalmopathy (dated by TCRdb to between 2018 and 2021). The method was multiplex PCR. Sequenced using an Illumina HiSeq 2000. TCR beta CDR3 regions were amplified from RNA transcripts. The first round of RT-PCR for the TCR CDR3 was performed with the HTBI primer set and the Qiagen OneStep RT-PCR kit. The raw public data were reprocessed by TCRdb itself: fastp quality trimming at Q25, MiXCR clonotype calling, in-frame beta chains only. Each CDR3 protein appears once, grouped with its most common genes and DNA. Here the sample has roughly 250,000 distinct CDR3 sequences; roughly 15% occur a single time. The ten largest clones add up to 25% to 30% of the sample. Source material: blood. Receptors were obtained from a woman aged 18 to 35 with Graves' ophthalmopathy.

This clonotype was observed many times. The CDR3 DNA sequence: TGTGCCAGCAGCCTGGGCCAGGCAACCTTCTATGGCTACACCTTC. This gives the protein CASSLGQATFYGYTF. J is TRBJ1-2 and V is TRBV6-2 or TRBV6-3; D gene ambiguous. CDR3 length: 15 amino acids. With 6 bases removed from V and 4 bases from J, the gap between germline ends came to 18 bases. The germline V gene encodes CDR1 MNHEY and CDR2 SVGEGT.

This clonotype has a handful of counts. This chain connects TRBV4-3 to TRBJ2-5, with 12 bases fitting TRBD2. The CDR3 length is 15 residues. With 4 bases clipped from V and 4 bases from J, the junction kept 4 bases outside the gene matches. Germline loops: CDR1 LGHNA, CDR2 YSLEER. Written as DNA, the CDR3 is TGCGCCAGCAGCCCAGGACTAGCGGGACCAGAGACCCAGTACTTC. As protein: CASSPGLAGPETQYF.

This clonotype was detected only a few times. V gene TRBV4-1 combines with J gene TRBJ2-7; D gene unclear. This CDR3 is built from 15 residues. Germline CDR1 and CDR2: MGHRA and YSYEKL. The V end was cut by 1 base, the J end by 3 bases, with 13 bases between. The CDR3 DNA reads as TGCGCCAGCAGCCAAGCCCCTCCCTCGGGCTACGAGCAGTACTTC. Residues: CASSQAPPSGYEQYF.

This clonotype was recorded many times. This chain joins TRBV7-3 and TRBJ2-1; TRBD2 aligns across 9 bases. The CDR3 loop spans 15 amino acids. After removal of 2 bases from V and 4 bases from J, the junction contained 3 bases not matched to a gene. Germline assignment: CDR1 SGHTA and CDR2 FQGTGA. The CDR3 region has the DNA TGTGCCAGCAGCTTACTTAGCGGGAGTTACAATGAGCAGTTCTTC. It yields the protein CASSLLSGSYNEQFF.

This clonotype has ten or more counts. The rearrangement uses TRBV25-1 and TRBJ1-6; perhaps TRBD1 as D (6 bases). This CDR3 has 16 amino acids. Per germline, CDR1 MGHDK and CDR2 SYGVNS. The ends were cut back, 4 bases at V and 9 bases at J, with 19 bases in the middle. CDR3 residues: CASSGELTGKSSPLHF. Written as DNA, the CDR3 is TGTGCCAGCAGTGGGGAGTTGACAGGCAAATCTTCACCCCTCCACTTT.

V and J are TRBV12-3 or TRBV12-4 and TRBJ1-1; 8 bases are a match to TRBD1. The J segment lost 1 base and the V segment lost 3 bases, leaving 10 bases of the junction unmatched. This CDR3 has 17 amino acids. CDR3 sequence reads: CASSFPQGGLRNTEAFF. The CDR3 region has the DNA TGTGCCAGCAGTTTCCCACAGGGGGGGTTGAGGAACACTGAAGCTTTCTTT.

This clonotype was counted ten times or more. The chain joins TRBV20-1 to TRBJ2-7, with TRBD2 matching 13 bases. Trimming cost V 3 bases and J 5 bases; bases outside gene matches: 19. Per germline, CDR1 DFQATT and CDR2 SNEGSKA (reference sequence). This CDR3 is built from 19 residues. The CDR3 nucleotides read TGCAGTGCTAGTTATATTGGAGGACTAGCGGGAGCAAATCTGGACGAGCAGTACTTC. Amino acids: CSASYIGGLAGANLDEQYF.

There are many counts of this clonotype. The V and J genes are TRBV10-2 and TRBJ1-4; the D gene is possibly TRBD1 (5 bases). CDR1 is WSHSY and CDR2 is SAAADI in the germline V gene. Trimming left V 7 bases short and J 8 bases short, with 14 bases between. The CDR3 is 13 amino acids. The CDR3 bases are TGCGCCAGCACAGGGCGTCCTGAAGAAAAACTGTTTTTT. Protein: CASTGRPEEKLFF.

This clonotype has a count of ten or more. The gene calls are TRBV7-2 and TRBJ1-2; the D gene is possibly TRBD1 (6 bases). V lost 6 bases, J lost 4 bases, and 15 bases lay in between. The germline gives CDR1 SGHTA, CDR2 FQGNSA. CDR3 size: 14 residues. CDR3 residues: CASSQKTGPYGYTF. The CDR3 DNA reads as TGTGCCAGCAGTCAAAAAACAGGGCCCTATGGCTACACCTTC.

The sample holds many counts of this clonotype. This chain's CDR3 is CSALNGQGAREQYF. In DNA, the CDR3 is TGCAGTGCACTGAACGGACAGGGGGCGCGCGAGCAGTACTTC. The chain links TRBV20-1 to TRBJ2-7; 11 positions match TRBD1. V trimming: 6 bases; J trimming: 6 bases; junction bases outside the gene matches: 10. The CDR3 contains 14 residues. Germline V gene lookup returns CDR1 DFQATT and CDR2 SNEGSKA (reference sequence).

This clonotype was counted ten times or more. V and J are TRBV3-1 and TRBJ2-7; 9 bases match TRBD1. V was pared by 0 bases and J by 4 bases, with 10 bases of the junction left unmatched. The CDR3 contains 17 residues. Germline lookup yields CDR1 LGHDT and CDR2 YNNKEL (reference sequence). The CDR3 loop is CASSQDGTGGKFYEQYF. The DNA of the CDR3 is TGTGCCAGCAGCCAAGATGGAACAGGGGGCAAATTTTACGAGCAGTACTTC.

The chain is built from TRBV12-3 or TRBV12-4 and TRBJ1-1; D might be TRBD1 (5 bases). This CDR3 is built from 14 residues. Deletions cut 3 bases from V and 5 bases from J, with 13 bases between. CDR3 in amino acids: CASSLRQLKTEAFF. The CDR3 DNA is TGTGCCAGCAGTTTGCGACAGCTTAAAACTGAAGCTTTCTTT.

This clonotype was seen many times. The V call is TRBV4-1, the J call TRBJ2-1; no definite D call. The germline CDR1 and CDR2 sequences are MGHRA and YSYEKL. Trimming took 1 base from V and 12 from J, leaving 22 bases between them. This CDR3 spans 16 amino acids. The CDR3 nucleotides are TGCGCCAGCAGCCAAGCCCCGCCGCTCCTGCTTTTGGGGCAGTTCTTC. Its translation: CASSQAPPLLLLGQFF.

In this sample, this clonotype turned up many times. The chain has TRBV4-2 and TRBJ2-7, with 7 bases fitting TRBD1. Trimming at V came to 0 bases and at J to 6 bases, leaving 14 bases not matched to a gene. Germline V CDR1 and CDR2: LGHNA, YNFKEQ. The CDR3 sequence is 17 residues long. CDR3 loop: CASSQEDQGGTPSEQYF. CDR3 nucleotides: TGTGCCAGCAGCCAAGAAGACCAAGGGGGCACCCCCTCCGAGCAGTACTTC.

In its sample, this clonotype was seen a few times. The chain employs TRBV30 and TRBJ2-3; TRBD2 matches at 9 bases. Germline assignment: CDR1 GTSNPN and CDR2 SVGIG (reference sequence). V lost 0 bases to trimming and J lost 4 bases; unmatched junction nucleotides: 14. The length of the CDR3 is 18 residues. The CDR3 region has the DNA TGTGCCTGGAGTGTACGGCGCGGGAGGGTAGGTCGAGCAGATACGCAGTATTTT. Its translation: CAWSVRRGRVGRADTQYF. The variable domain in full, completed from reference TRBV30 and TRBJ2-3, reads SQTIHQWPATLVQPVGSPLSLECTVEGTSNPNLYWYRQAAGRGLQLLFYSVGIGQISSEVPQNLSASRPQDRQFILSSKKLLLSDSGFYLCAWSVRRGRVGRADTQYFGPGTRLTVL.

This clonotype was seen repeatedly, ten times or more. The chain uses TRBV12-3 or TRBV12-4 and TRBJ2-7; 8 bases align to TRBD2. CDR3 size: 13 residues. J was trimmed by 7 bases and V by 5 bases; bases with no gene match: 7. The CDR3 bases are TGTGCCAGCAGTAAGACGGGAGGGAGGGAGCAGTACTTC. Amino acid sequence: CASSKTGGREQYF.

This clonotype was observed at least ten times. The rearrangement joins TRBV10-2 to TRBJ2-7; D possibly matches TRBD1 or TRBD2 (6 bases each). Trimming removed 8 bases from V and 1 base from J, with 21 bases in between. CDR1 is WSHSY, CDR2 SAAADI, per germline. CDR3 length: 16 residues. The CDR3 DNA is TGCGCCAGCTCAGTCAGCCCGGGGGCGATTTCCTACGAGCAGTACTTC. Translated: CASSVSPGAISYEQYF.

This clonotype was found many times. The genes are TRBV7-9 and TRBJ1-2; TRBD1 matches 9 bases. From germline, CDR1 is SEHNR and CDR2 FQNEAQ (reference sequence). V shed 4 bases and J 4 bases; nucleotides not matched to a gene: 13. There are 17 residues in the CDR3. The CDR3 sequence: CASSSSLYRGLAYGYTF. The CDR3 bases are TGTGCCAGCAGCTCCTCGCTTTACAGGGGGCTTGCCTATGGCTACACCTTC.

The rearrangement links TRBV7-2 to TRBJ2-7; TRBD2 matches at 13 bases. The CDR3 spans 16 residues. Unmatched junction bases numbered 6, after V lost 4 bases and J lost 3 bases. Germline loops: CDR1 SGHTA, CDR2 FQGNSA. CDR3: CASSSGLAGALYEQYF. CDR3 nucleotide sequence: TGTGCCAGCAGCTCCGGACTAGCGGGGGCTCTCTACGAGCAGTACTTC.

This clonotype was counted at least ten times. The genes are TRBV7-2 and TRBJ2-7; 9 bases align to TRBD2. This CDR3 has 13 residues. Losses at the gene ends were 4 bases for V and 2 bases for J; bases not matched to a gene: 0. Germline loops: CDR1 SGHTA, CDR2 FQGNSA. The DNA for the CDR3 is TGTGCCAGCAGCTGGACTAGCGCCTACGAGCAGTACTTC. It codes for CASSWTSAYEQYF. Together with reference TRBV7-2 and TRBJ2-7, the CDR3 gives the full variable domain: GAGVSQSPSNKVTEKGKDVELRCDPISGHTALYWYRQSLGQGLEFLIYFQGNSAPDKSGLPSDRFSAERTGGSVSTLTIQRTQQEDSAVYLCASSWTSAYEQYFGPGTRLTVT.

This chain connects TRBV29-1 to TRBJ1-2, with D tentatively TRBD1 (5 bases). The ends were cut back, 7 bases at V and 2 bases at J, with 8 bases in the middle. The CDR3 length is 11 residues. Germline CDR1 and CDR2: SQVTM and ANQGSEA. Written as DNA, the CDR3 is TGCAGCGGGGGGGGAAACTATGGCTACACCTTC. Protein: CSGGGNYGYTF.

This clonotype was observed at least ten times. The chain's CDR3 is CASSPMGTNNEQFF. The CDR3 DNA reads as TGTGCCAGCAGCCCAATGGGGACTAACAATGAGCAGTTCTTC. The gene calls are TRBV4-2 and TRBJ2-1; 7 bases map to TRBD2. The V gene's germline CDR1 is LGHNA and CDR2 YNFKEQ. The CDR3 is made up of 14 amino acids. With 4 bases clipped from V and 5 bases from J, the junction kept 5 bases outside the gene matches.

This clonotype was counted between two and nine times. A clone one base away is much larger, so this may be a read error. The chain combines TRBV12-3 or TRBV12-4 with TRBJ2-2; 13 bases are shared with TRBD2. This CDR3 has 17 residues. The chain's CDR3 is CVSSPTSGGVLAGELFF. CDR3 DNA: TGTGTCAGCAGTCCAACTAGCGGGGGGGTCTTGGCCGGGGAGCTGTTTTTT.

This chain links TRBV7-2 with TRBJ2-1; TRBD2 matches at 12 bases. Trimming cost V 9 bases and J 0 bases; bases outside gene matches: 3. The germline V gene has CDR1 SGHTA and CDR2 FQGNSA. The CDR3 sequence is 15 residues long. The CDR3 nucleotides are TGTGCCAGTCAGACTAGCGGGAGCTCCTACAATGAGCAGTTCTTC. Its translation: CASQTSGSSYNEQFF.

This clonotype appeared many times. J is TRBJ1-5 and V is TRBV18; D is possibly TRBD1 (6 bases). This CDR3 spans 16 amino acids. Trimming stripped 2 bases from V and 0 bases from J, with 11 bases between. CDR1 is KGHSH and CDR2 is LQKENI in the germline V gene. This chain's CDR3 is CASSPIGTFSNQPQHF. CDR3 nucleotide sequence: TGTGCCAGCTCACCAATCGGGACATTTAGCAATCAGCCCCAGCATTTT. Full variable domain (remainder filled in from reference TRBV18 and TRBJ1-5): NAGVMQNPRHLVRRRGQEARLRCSPMKGHSHVYWYRQLPEEGLKFMVYLQKENIIDESGMPKERFSAEFPKEGPSILRIQQVVRGDSAAYFCASSPIGTFSNQPQHFGDGTRLSIL.

The chain employs TRBV30 and TRBJ1-1; the D is unclear. This CDR3 region has 11 residues. Between the trimmed V and J ends, which lost 1 base and 5 bases, there was a span of 5 bases. From germline, CDR1 is GTSNPN and CDR2 SVGIG (reference sequence). This CDR3 is CAWSERTEAFF. CDR3 in DNA: TGTGCCTGGAGTGAGAGGACTGAAGCTTTCTTT.

This clonotype was seen ten or more times. The chain has TRBV15 and TRBJ2-7, with 8 bases that match TRBD1. Per the germline V gene, CDR1 is LNHNV and CDR2 is YYDKDF (reference sequence). The V and J ends lost 1 base and 2 bases, in that order; junction bases with no gene match: 10. CDR3 length: 17 amino acids. CDR3 in amino acids: CATSRVGIMDRAYEQYF. The CDR3 DNA reads TGTGCCACCAGCAGAGTCGGAATCATGGACAGGGCCTACGAGCAGTACTTC.